A selection of T cell receptor beta chains follows, all from one sample in a study of control samples from healthy donors and cancer patients. Clones were sequenced by immunoSEQ multiplex PCR, and TCRdb holds only the in-frame ones, with some missing. The sample includes some 130,000 clones, about nine tenths of them seen just once. The sample was blood. These receptor sequences come from a woman aged 45-60 years in good health. CDR3s include the opening cysteine and the closing phenylalanine or tryptophan. The D gene is left open where the match is weak. The size field is filled for only some rows; it gives once, few, many or a size class.

j_call | d_call | v_call | clone_size | cdr3_nt | cdr3_aa
TRBJ1-4 | . | TRBV7-9 | . | TGTGCCAGCAGCCCCACGGCAGGCCTAGCGAAAACTAATGAAAAACTGTTTTTT | CASSPTAGLAKTNEKLFF
TRBJ1-5 | . | TRBV5-5 | few | TGTGCCAGCAGCCGAACCACAGGTTCAAATCAGCCCCAGCATTTT | CASSRTTGSNQPQHF
TRBJ1-1 | . | TRBV6-1 | . | TGTGCCAGCAGTGAGGTGTCACCGTATGAAGCTTTCTTT | CASSEVSPYEAFF
TRBJ1-5 | . | TRBV5-6 | few | TGTGCCAGCAGCCGGACGGGACCAACCAACCAGCCCCAGCATTTT | CASSRTGPTNQPQHF
TRBJ2-1 | TRBD2 | TRBV6-1 | . | TGTGCCAGCAGTGAATGGGGGGGTGCTATTCTAGAGCAGTTCTTC | CASSEWGGAILEQFF
TRBJ2-7 | TRBD1 | TRBV7-9 | . | TGTGCCAGCAGCATCGGACAGGGGGTCTACGAGCAGTACTTC | CASSIGQGVYEQYF
TRBJ2-7 | TRBD1 | TRBV18 | . | TGTGCCAGCTCACCACAGACAGGGGTAGTTAACGAGCAGTACTTC | CASSPQTGVVNEQYF
TRBJ2-1 | . | TRBV30 | . | TGTGCCTGGAGTCCACACCGGGGGGCCCTCAATGAGCAGTTCTTC | CAWSPHRGALNEQFF
TRBJ2-6 | . | TRBV5-1 | . | TGCGCCAGCAGCTCCGCAGGTGGTGGGGCCAACGTCCTGACTTTC | CASSSAGGGANVLTF
TRBJ2-5 | TRBD1 | TRBV27 | . | TGTGCCAGCAGGAGGGACAGGGGCCTCCAAGAGACCCAGTACTTC | CASRRDRGLQETQYF
TRBJ1-1 | . | TRBV6-5 | . | TGTGCCAGCAGTTACGGAGGTGTAATGAACACTGAAGCTTTCTTT | CASSYGGVMNTEAFF
TRBJ2-6 | . | TRBV27 | . | TGTGCCAGCAGAACAGTAAGCTCTGGGGCCAACGTCCTGACTTTC | CASRTVSSGANVLTF
TRBJ2-3 | TRBD2 | TRBV9 | once | TGTGCCAGCAGCGATAGCGGGGGGGTCACAGATACGCAGTATTTT | CASSDSGGVTDTQYF
TRBJ2-1 | TRBD2 | TRBV19 | . | TGTGCCAGTAGTATAGCTCTCGGCGGGGCGGGAGGAAACCACAATGAGCAGTTCTTC | CASSIALGGAGGNHNEQFF
TRBJ2-7 | . | TRBV2 | once | TGTGCCAGCAGTTACCATTCGACAGTTTCCTACGAGCAGTACTTC | CASSYHSTVSYEQYF
TRBJ2-1 | TRBD1 | TRBV5-1 | once | TGCGCCAGCAGCTTGGGACAGGGGGTCGGGGATGAGCAGTTCTTC | CASSLGQGVGDEQFF
TRBJ2-7 | . | TRBV10-2 | . | TGCGCCAGCCGGGACACCTACTCCTACGAGCAGTACTTC | CASRDTYSYEQYF
TRBJ2-1 | . | TRBV19 | . | TGTGCCAGTAGCCATCAAACCTACAATGAGCAGTTCTTC | CASSHQTYNEQFF
TRBJ2-5 | . | TRBV2 | . | TGTGCCACCGCAGGGACGACGGAGACCCAGTACTTC | CATAGTTETQYF
TRBJ2-5 | . | TRBV20-1 | . | TGCAGTGCTAGGGGTCAAGAGACCCAGTACTTC | CSARGQETQYF
TRBJ2-3 | . | TRBV5-1 | . | TGCGCCAGCAGCAGGGGTCCCCAGGTAGATACGCAGTATTTT | CASSRGPQVDTQYF
TRBJ1-2 | TRBD1 | TRBV27 | . | TGTGCCAGCAGTTTATCGGGACAGATACCTACCTATGGCTACACCTTC | CASSLSGQIPTYGYTF
TRBJ1-5 | TRBD1 | TRBV19 | . | TGTGCCAGTACCATGGGACAGCTTAATCAGCCCCAGCATTTT | CASTMGQLNQPQHF
TRBJ2-6 | . | TRBV25-1 | . | TGTGCCAGCAGTGGAAGACTTAACTCTGGGGCCAACGTCCTGACTTTC | CASSGRLNSGANVLTF
TRBJ2-1 | . | TRBV29-1 | . | TGCAGCGTTGCGCGGACCTGGAACAATGAGCAGTTCTTC | CSVARTWNNEQFF
TRBJ1-1 | TRBD1 | TRBV6-5 | . | TGTGCCAGCAGGCTAGGGACAGAGAGCACTGAAGCTTTCTTT | CASRLGTESTEAFF
TRBJ2-3 | . | TRBV6-6 | . | TGTGCCAGCAGGGATTCCACAGATACGCAGTATTTT | CASRDSTDTQYF
TRBJ2-7 | . | TRBV6-5 | . | TGTGCCAGCAGTCAGGGACTGCCCTACGAGCAGTACTTC | CASSQGLPYEQYF
TRBJ2-5 | TRBD1 | TRBV6-4 | . | TGTGCCAGCCACGGGACAGCTAGCCAAGAGACCCAGTACTTC | CASHGTASQETQYF
TRBJ2-1 | . | TRBV3-1/TRBV3-2 | . | TGTGCCAGCAGCCAAAGACGGAGAGATGAGCAGTTCTTC | CASSQRRRDEQFF
TRBJ1-5 | TRBD1 | TRBV5-3 | once | TGTGCCAGAAGCTTGGGACAGGGGGTGAATAGCAATCAGCCCCAGCATTTT | CARSLGQGVNSNQPQHF
TRBJ1-2 | . | TRBV29-1 | . | TGCAGCGTCTCAAGATCGGACGGAGATGGCTACACCTTC | CSVSRSDGDGYTF
TRBJ1-5 | . | TRBV9 | . | TGTGCCAGCAGCCCCAGTGTTAGCAATCAGCCCCAGCATTTT | CASSPSVSNQPQHF
TRBJ1-2 | . | TRBV19 | . | TGTGCCAGTAGTATAGCCCAAGCCGACTATGGCTACACCTTC | CASSIAQADYGYTF
TRBJ2-3 | . | TRBV11-3 | . | TGTGCCAGCAGCTCGTTTCGGGACGATACGCAGTATTTT | CASSSFRDDTQYF
TRBJ2-7 | TRBD2 | TRBV19 | . | TGTGCCAGTAGTATGATGGGAGGGACTTCCTACGAGCAGTACTTC | CASSMMGGTSYEQYF
TRBJ1-5 | TRBD1 | TRBV10-3 | . | TGTGCCATCAGTGAGTCGAATACAGGGGTTGGCAATCAGCCCCAGCATTTT | CAISESNTGVGNQPQHF
TRBJ2-3 | . | TRBV5-6 | . | TGTGCCAGCAGCTTGTCAGTTCTAGATACGCAGTATTTT | CASSLSVLDTQYF
TRBJ1-1 | . | TRBV27 | . | TGTGCCAGCAGACCCTCCCGGGGTGGGGGTCCGAACACTGAAGCTTTCTTT | CASRPSRGGGPNTEAFF